The 27 T cell receptor beta chains in this list originate from one sample, sequenced in a study of cytomegalovirus exposure and HLA in healthy donors. The PCR used 60 Vbeta and 13 Jbeta primers. Libraries were prepared by immunoSEQ multiplex PCR; TCRdb keeps only in-frame clonotypes and omits some of them. Among about 150,000 clones listed, 72% were seen once. The material sequenced was PBMCs. These receptor sequences come from a man between 45 and 60 years old in good health and CMV-seropositive.

The rearrangement links TRBV6-5 to TRBJ1-2, with TRBD1 matching over 7 bases. The germline gives CDR1 MNHEY, CDR2 SVGAGI. Unmatched junction bases numbered 10, after V lost 10 bases and J lost 8 bases. The CDR3 extends over 12 amino acids. The CDR3 reads CATDRTNQGYTF. As DNA, the CDR3 is TGTGCCACGGACAGGACTAATCAGGGCTACACCTTC.

This clone was found a few times. The genes are TRBV10-2 and TRBJ1-1, with D possibly being TRBD1 (5 bases). The CDR3 is 13 residues long. V was cut by 6 bases and J by 1 base, with 9 bases left in between. Germline-derived CDR1 and CDR2 are WSHSY and SAAADI. The CDR3 is CASRGGANTEAFF. CDR3 coding DNA: TGCGCCAGCAGGGGAGGGGCGAACACTGAAGCTTTCTTT.

The V and J genes are TRBV5-1 and TRBJ1-2; D might be TRBD1 (5 bases). The CDR3 runs 12 residues. Between the trimmed V and J ends, which lost 3 bases and 8 bases, there was a span of 11 bases. Germline-derived CDR1 and CDR2 are SGHRS and YFSETQ. CDR3 sequence: CASSYDSLGYTF. Here the CDR3 DNA reads TGCGCCAGCAGCTATGACAGCCTCGGCTACACCTTC. The full variable domain, rest sourced from reference TRBV5-1 and TRBJ1-2, is KAGVTQTPRYLIKTRGQQVTLSCSPISGHRSVSWYQQTPGQGLQFLFEYFSETQRNKGNFPGRFSGRQFSNSRSEMNVSTLELGDSALYLCASSYDSLGYTFGSGTRLTVV.

This rearrangement joins TRBV19 to TRBJ1-5; 8 nucleotides line up with TRBD1. CDR3 size: 17 residues. V was pared by 5 bases and J by 0 bases, with 9 bases of the junction left unmatched. Germline CDR1 LNHDA, CDR2 SQIVND (reference sequence). The chain's CDR3 is CASSVSNRGGSNQPQHF. CDR3 nucleotide sequence: TGTGCCAGTAGTGTCTCCAACAGGGGGGGTAGCAATCAGCCCCAGCATTTT.

This clone occurred once. The DNA of the CDR3 is TGCGCCAGCAGCCCTACGTCCGGGACAGGGGGACCCTATGGCTACACCTTC. As protein: CASSPTSGTGGPYGYTF. The chain uses TRBV5-1 and TRBJ1-2; 11 positions match TRBD1. V lost 4 bases to trimming and J lost 4 bases; unmatched junction nucleotides: 12. Germline CDR1 and CDR2: SGHRS and YFSETQ. This CDR3 contains 17 residues.

The CDR3 loop reads CASSPGPVSYEQYF. In DNA form, the CDR3 reads TGTGCCAGCTCACCGGGGCCAGTCTCCTACGAGCAGTACTTC. J is TRBJ2-7 and V is TRBV18; the D gene is possibly TRBD1 (5 bases). Germline loops: CDR1 KGHSH, CDR2 LQKENI. Trimming stripped 3 bases from V and 0 bases from J, with 9 bases between. This CDR3 contains 14 residues.

The rearrangement joins TRBV19 to TRBJ1-2; D is unclear. The germline CDR1 and CDR2 sequences are LNHDA and SQIVND (reference sequence). Trimming shortened V by 3 bases and J by 2 bases, and 13 bases separated the two germline ends. The CDR3 has 15 residues. CDR3: CASSIGVAGNYGYTF. The CDR3 coding sequence is TGTGCCAGTAGTATTGGAGTCGCGGGAAACTATGGCTACACCTTC.

The J gene is TRBJ2-7, the V gene TRBV6-1, with no clear D. In germline, CDR1 is MNHNS, CDR2 SASEGT. The CDR3 has 16 residues. V lost 2 bases, J lost 0 bases, and 14 bases lay in between. In DNA, the CDR3 is TGTGCCAGCAGTGAACGGAGAGATCGCCTCTCCTACGAGCAGTACTTC. Its translation: CASSERRDRLSYEQYF.

The chain employs TRBV12-5 and TRBJ2-5, with D uncertain. The assigned J gene may be wrong: the sequence end matches TRBJ2-7 better. The CDR3 runs 11 residues. The germline CDR1 and CDR2 sequences are LGHNT and FRNRAP. The CDR3 loop reads CASGLNYEQYF. CDR3 in DNA: TGTGCTAGTGGTTTAAACTACGAGCAGTACTTC.

This chain uses TRBV6-1 with TRBJ2-2; D perhaps matches TRBD1 (6 bases). Germline assignment: CDR1 MNHNS and CDR2 SASEGT. The V gene lost 7 bases and the J gene lost 5 bases, with 8 bases spanning the gap. The CDR3 loop spans 12 amino acids. CDR3: CASKGDTGELFF. The CDR3 coding sequence is TGTGCCAGCAAGGGGGATACCGGGGAGCTGTTTTTT.

This clone turned up a few times. J is TRBJ2-7 and V is TRBV7-2; tentative D call: TRBD2 (6 bases). V was clipped by 5 bases and J by 2 bases, with 10 bases between them. Per germline, CDR1 SGHTA and CDR2 FQGNSA. The CDR3 totals 13 residues. The CDR3 protein is CASSRDFAYEQYF. The CDR3 DNA follows: TGTGCCAGCAGCCGGGACTTTGCCTACGAGCAGTACTTC.

The V and J genes are TRBV15 and TRBJ1-1; D gene uncertain. This CDR3 comprises 16 residues. Deletions cut 0 bases from V and 0 bases from J, with 11 bases between. The germline V gene encodes CDR1 LNHNV and CDR2 YYDKDF (reference sequence). CDR3 sequence: CATSREATRLNTEAFF. CDR3 nucleotides: TGTGCCACCAGCAGAGAGGCGACGCGGTTGAACACTGAAGCTTTCTTT. Combining the CDR3 with reference TRBV15 and TRBJ1-1 gives the whole variable domain DAMVIQNPRYQVTQFGKPVTLSCSQTLNHNVMYWYQQKSSQAPKLLFHYYDKDFNNEADTPDNFQSRRPNTSFCFLDIRSPGLGDTAMYLCATSREATRLNTEAFFGQGTRLTVV.

The chain links TRBV6-5 to TRBJ2-1, with TRBD1 matching 8 bases. This CDR3 is built from 15 residues. V was pared by 6 bases and J by 4 bases, with 8 bases of the junction left unmatched. The germline CDR1 and CDR2 sequences are MNHEY and SVGAGI. The CDR3 protein is CASRSDRGGYNEQFF. In DNA, the CDR3 is TGTGCCAGCAGATCTGACAGGGGAGGTTACAATGAGCAGTTCTTC.

J is TRBJ2-1 and V is TRBV7-8; D is perhaps TRBD2 (6 bases). The length of the CDR3 is 11 residues. Germline CDR1 is SGHVS and CDR2 is FQNEAQ. Trimming removed 3 bases from V and 10 bases from J, with 7 bases in between. CDR3 DNA: TGTGCCAGCAGCTTGGCGGGGGAGCAGTTCTTC. It is translated as CASSLAGEQFF.

J is TRBJ2-5 and V is TRBV2, with a possible D match to TRBD2 (6 bases). Trimming cost V 6 bases and J 9 bases, with 20 bases left between them. This CDR3 contains 14 residues. Germline V lookup: CDR1 SNHLY, CDR2 FYNNEI. The CDR3 DNA reads TGTGCCAGCAGCTATCACCGCCTATGGGAGGCCCAGTACTTC. Amino acids: CASSYHRLWEAQYF. Full variable domain (remainder filled in from reference TRBV2 and TRBJ2-5): EPEVTQTPSHQVTQMGQEVILRCVPISNHLYFYWYRQILGQKVEFLVSFYNNEISEKSEIFDDQFSVERPDGSNFTLKIRSTKLEDSAMYFCASSYHRLWEAQYFGPGTRLLVL.

The chain employs TRBV19 and TRBJ1-3; D may be TRBD1 (5 bases). The germline V and J ends were trimmed by 5 bases and 0 bases, with 8 bases remaining between them. This CDR3 has 14 residues. Germline V gives CDR1 LNHDA, CDR2 SQIVND (reference sequence). Here the CDR3 reads CASSYDSSGNTIYF. The CDR3 DNA reads as TGTGCCAGTAGTTATGACAGCTCTGGAAACACCATATATTTT. Full variable domain (rest looked up from reference TRBV19 and TRBJ1-3): DGGITQSPKYLFRKEGQNVTLSCEQNLNHDAMYWYRQDPGQGLRLIYYSQIVNDFQKGDIAEGYSVSREKKESFPLTVTSAQKNPTAFYLCASSYDSSGNTIYFGEGSWLTVV.

The V and J genes are TRBV7-9 and TRBJ1-1; perhaps TRBD1 as D (5 bases). The CDR3 totals 15 residues. Germline loops: CDR1 SEHNR, CDR2 FQNEAQ (reference sequence). V was trimmed by 4 bases and J by 1 base, leaving 13 bases between them. In DNA, the CDR3 is TGTGCCAGCAGCTCACAGCAGGGCCCGAACACTGAAGCTTTCTTT. It encodes CASSSQQGPNTEAFF.

This chain joins TRBV27 and TRBJ1-1; no definite D call. There are 16 residues in the CDR3. V dropped 3 bases and J dropped 0 bases, with 14 bases sitting between them. Germline loops: CDR1 MNHEY, CDR2 SMNVEV (reference sequence). The CDR3 loop is CASSFASSRLNTEAFF. CDR3 nucleotides: TGTGCCAGCAGTTTCGCCAGTTCCAGATTGAACACTGAAGCTTTCTTT.

The chain employs TRBV6-5 and TRBJ2-1, with D tentatively TRBD1 (6 bases). Trimming removed 2 bases from V and 9 bases from J, with 14 bases in between. CDR3 length: 14 residues. Germline V gives CDR1 MNHEY, CDR2 SVGAGI. CDR3 DNA sequence: TGTGCCAGCAGTTACGAACAGGGTTTTGTTGAGCAGTTCTTC. It codes for CASSYEQGFVEQFF.

V and J are TRBV12-5 and TRBJ1-5, with TRBD1 matching 8 bases. CDR1 and CDR2 from the germline V gene are LGHNT and FRNRAP. J was trimmed by 7 bases and V by 7 bases; bases with no gene match: 12. The CDR3 runs to 15 residues. The DNA of the CDR3 is TGTGCTAGTGCCCCGAACGGACAGGGCATCCAGCCCCAGCATTTT. Its translation is CASAPNGQGIQPQHF.

The rearrangement uses TRBV7-9 and TRBJ1-2; D not resolved. There are 13 residues in the CDR3. The V gene lost 4 bases and the J gene lost 3 bases, with 9 bases spanning the gap. The germline V gene has CDR1 SEHNR and CDR2 FQNEAQ (reference sequence). In nucleotides, the CDR3 is TGTGCCAGCAGCTCTACAGAGCACTATGGCTACACCTTC. It encodes CASSSTEHYGYTF.

This chain links TRBV7-9 with TRBJ2-1; TRBD2 aligns across 11 bases. The CDR3 length is 14 residues. Losses at the gene ends were 5 bases for V and 8 bases for J; bases not matched to a gene: 5. Germline V gene sequence: CDR1 SEHNR, CDR2 FQNEAQ (reference sequence). CDR3 region: CASSLGLAADEQFF. The CDR3 bases are TGTGCCAGCAGCCTGGGACTAGCGGCCGATGAGCAGTTCTTC.

The CDR3 sequence: CASSFTGGETQYF. CDR3 bases: TGTGCCAGCAGCTTTACGGGGGGGGAGACCCAGTACTTC. The chain employs TRBV5-4 and TRBJ2-5; TRBD2 aligns across 8 bases. The V gene's germline CDR1 is SGHNT and CDR2 YYREEE (reference sequence). Trimming cost V 2 bases and J 5 bases; bases outside gene matches: 2. The CDR3 spans 13 residues.

This clone is a singleton in its sample. The chain recombines TRBV13 with TRBJ2-1, with D maybe TRBD2 (7 bases). This CDR3 is built from 16 residues. Trimming cost V 3 bases and J 1 base, with 13 bases left between them. Germline V gives CDR1 PRHDT, CDR2 FYEKMQ (reference sequence). The CDR3 here is CASSFRGAGSYNEQFF. The CDR3 DNA is TGTGCCAGCAGCTTCCGGGGGGCTGGGTCCTACAATGAGCAGTTCTTC. Based on the CDR3 plus reference TRBV13 and TRBJ2-1, the full variable domain is AAGVIQSPRHLIKEKRETATLKCYPIPRHDTVYWYQQGPGQDPQFLISFYEKMQSDKGSIPDRFSAQQFSDYHSELNMSSLELGDSALYFCASSFRGAGSYNEQFFGPGTRLTVL.

The chain carries TRBV7-9 and TRBJ2-1; 12 positions agree with TRBD2. Germline assignment: CDR1 SEHNR and CDR2 FQNEAQ (reference sequence). Germline trimming cut 2 bases from V and 7 bases from J; bases unmatched to any gene: 3. CDR3 length: 15 residues. CDR3 region: CASSLTSGRINEQFF. The DNA for the CDR3 is TGTGCCAGCAGCTTAACTAGCGGGAGGATTAATGAGCAGTTCTTC.

The rearrangement links TRBV2 to TRBJ1-2; D ambiguous. Germline V gene lookup returns CDR1 SNHLY and CDR2 FYNNEI. The CDR3 extends over 12 amino acids. The V gene lost 7 bases and the J gene lost 3 bases, with 9 bases spanning the gap. For the CDR3, the DNA is TGTGCCAGCACCGGAGTTGACTATGGCTACACCTTC. Encoded protein: CASTGVDYGYTF. Complete variable domain (other parts from reference TRBV2 and TRBJ1-2): EPEVTQTPSHQVTQMGQEVILRCVPISNHLYFYWYRQILGQKVEFLVSFYNNEISEKSEIFDDQFSVERPDGSNFTLKIRSTKLEDSAMYFCASTGVDYGYTFGSGTRLTVV.

The chain combines TRBV5-8 with TRBJ1-4; the D is unclear. The length of the CDR3 is 11 residues. Per germline, CDR1 SGHTS and CDR2 YDEGEE. V lost 4 bases and J lost 14, with 12 bases in between. The CDR3 reads CASSPRGGLFF. The CDR3 coding sequence is TGTGCCAGCAGCCCCCGCGGAGGGCTGTTTTTT.